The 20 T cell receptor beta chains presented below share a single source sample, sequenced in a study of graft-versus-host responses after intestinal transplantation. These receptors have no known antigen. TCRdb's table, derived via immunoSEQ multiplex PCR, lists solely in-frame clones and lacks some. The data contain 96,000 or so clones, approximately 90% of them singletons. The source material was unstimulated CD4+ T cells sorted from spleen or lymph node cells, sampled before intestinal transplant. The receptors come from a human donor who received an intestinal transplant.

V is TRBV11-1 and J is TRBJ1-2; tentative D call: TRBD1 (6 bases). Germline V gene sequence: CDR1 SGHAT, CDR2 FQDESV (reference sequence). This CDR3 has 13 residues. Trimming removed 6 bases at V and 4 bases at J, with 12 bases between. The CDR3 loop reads CASSPDRTYGYTF. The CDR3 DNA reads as TGTGCCAGCAGTCCCGACAGGACCTATGGCTACACCTTC. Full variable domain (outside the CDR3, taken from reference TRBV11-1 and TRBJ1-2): EAEVAQSPRYKITEKSQAVAFWCDPISGHATLYWYRQILGQGPELLVQFQDESVVDDSQLPKDRFSAERLKGVDSTLKIQPAELGDSAMYLCASSPDRTYGYTFGSGTRLTVV.

The CDR3 reads CASSYSASGSGTQYF. The DNA of the CDR3 is TGTGCCAGCAGTTACTCGGCTAGCGGGAGCGGTACGCAGTATTTT. The chain recombines TRBV6-5 with TRBJ2-3, with TRBD2 matching over 10 bases. Trimming at V came to 0 bases and at J to 8 bases, leaving 5 bases not matched to a gene. Germline loops: CDR1 MNHEY, CDR2 SVGAGI. This CDR3 spans 15 amino acids.

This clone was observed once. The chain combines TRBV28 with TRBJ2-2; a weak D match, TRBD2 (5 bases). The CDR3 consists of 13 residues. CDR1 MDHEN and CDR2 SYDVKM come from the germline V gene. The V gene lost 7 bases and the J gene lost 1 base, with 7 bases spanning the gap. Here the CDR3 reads CASKGLNTGELFF. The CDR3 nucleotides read TGTGCCAGCAAAGGACTGAACACCGGGGAGCTGTTTTTT.

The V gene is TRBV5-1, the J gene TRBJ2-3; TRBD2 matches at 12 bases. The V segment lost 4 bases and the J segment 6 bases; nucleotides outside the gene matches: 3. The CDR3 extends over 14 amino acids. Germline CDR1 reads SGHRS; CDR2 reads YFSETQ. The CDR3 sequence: CASSASGGADTQYF. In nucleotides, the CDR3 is TGCGCCAGCAGCGCTAGCGGGGGGGCGGATACGCAGTATTTT.

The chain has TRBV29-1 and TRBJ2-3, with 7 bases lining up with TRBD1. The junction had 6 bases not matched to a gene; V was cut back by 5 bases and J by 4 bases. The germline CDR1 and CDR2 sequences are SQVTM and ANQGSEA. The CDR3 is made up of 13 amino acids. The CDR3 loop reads CSVTGAPADTQYF. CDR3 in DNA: TGCAGCGTTACAGGGGCTCCGGCAGATACGCAGTATTTT.

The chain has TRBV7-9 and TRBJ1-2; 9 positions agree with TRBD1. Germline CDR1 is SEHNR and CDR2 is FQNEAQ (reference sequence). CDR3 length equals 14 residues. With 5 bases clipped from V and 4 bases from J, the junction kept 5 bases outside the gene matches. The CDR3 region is CASSRGGQGYGYTF. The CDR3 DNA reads TGTGCCAGCAGCCGCGGGGGACAGGGCTATGGCTACACCTTC.

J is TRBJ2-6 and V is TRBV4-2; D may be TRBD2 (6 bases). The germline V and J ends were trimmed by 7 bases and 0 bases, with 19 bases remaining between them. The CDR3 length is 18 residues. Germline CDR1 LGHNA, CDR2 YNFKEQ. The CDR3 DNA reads TGTGCCAGCACCGGCCAATCGGGACTTATCTCTGGGGCCAACGTCCTGACTTTC. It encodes CASTGQSGLISGANVLTF.

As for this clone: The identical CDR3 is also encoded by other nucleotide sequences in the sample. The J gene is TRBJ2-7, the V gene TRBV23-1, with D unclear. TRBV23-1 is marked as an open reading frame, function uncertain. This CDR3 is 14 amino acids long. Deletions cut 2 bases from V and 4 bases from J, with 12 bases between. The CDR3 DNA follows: TGCGCCAGCAGTCAAACAAGTTCTGGTTACGAGCAGTACTTC. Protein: CASSQTSSGYEQYF.

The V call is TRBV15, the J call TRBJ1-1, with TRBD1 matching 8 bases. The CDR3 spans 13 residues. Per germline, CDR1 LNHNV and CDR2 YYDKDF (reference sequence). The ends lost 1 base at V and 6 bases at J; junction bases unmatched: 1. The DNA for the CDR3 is TGTGCCACCAGCAGAGTACAGGGGGCTGAAGCTTTCTTT. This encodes CATSRVQGAEAFF.

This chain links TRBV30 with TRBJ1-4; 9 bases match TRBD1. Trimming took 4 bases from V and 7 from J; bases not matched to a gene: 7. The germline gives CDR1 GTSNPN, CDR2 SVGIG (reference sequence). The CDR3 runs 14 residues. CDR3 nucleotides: TGTGCCTGGAATGTACAGGGGGCTGGTGAAAAACTGTTTTTT. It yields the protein CAWNVQGAGEKLFF.

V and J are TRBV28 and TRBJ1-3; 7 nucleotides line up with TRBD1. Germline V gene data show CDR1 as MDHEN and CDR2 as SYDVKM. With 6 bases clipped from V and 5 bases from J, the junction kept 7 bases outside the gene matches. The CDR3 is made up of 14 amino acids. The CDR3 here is CASRFGTERNTIYF. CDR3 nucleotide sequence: TGTGCCAGCAGGTTCGGGACAGAAAGAAACACCATATATTTT.

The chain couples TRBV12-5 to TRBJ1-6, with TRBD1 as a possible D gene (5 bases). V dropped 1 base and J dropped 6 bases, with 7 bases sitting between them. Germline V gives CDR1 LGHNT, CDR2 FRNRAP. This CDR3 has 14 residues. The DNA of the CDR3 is TGTGCTAGTGGTTTGGGACAGCCTAATTCACCCCTCCACTTT. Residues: CASGLGQPNSPLHF.

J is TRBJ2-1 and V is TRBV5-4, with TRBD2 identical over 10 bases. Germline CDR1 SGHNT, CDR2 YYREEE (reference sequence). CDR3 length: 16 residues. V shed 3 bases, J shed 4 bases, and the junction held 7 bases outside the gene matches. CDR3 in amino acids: CASSSLAGDIYNEQFF. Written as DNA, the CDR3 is TGTGCCAGCAGCTCTCTAGCGGGGGATATATACAATGAGCAGTTCTTC.

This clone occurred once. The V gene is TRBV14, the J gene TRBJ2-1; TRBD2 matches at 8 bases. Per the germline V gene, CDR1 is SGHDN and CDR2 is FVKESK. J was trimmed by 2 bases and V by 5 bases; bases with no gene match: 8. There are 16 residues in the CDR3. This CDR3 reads CASSLRSGGPYNEQFF. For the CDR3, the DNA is TGTGCCAGCAGCTTGAGGTCGGGGGGGCCCTACAATGAGCAGTTCTTC.

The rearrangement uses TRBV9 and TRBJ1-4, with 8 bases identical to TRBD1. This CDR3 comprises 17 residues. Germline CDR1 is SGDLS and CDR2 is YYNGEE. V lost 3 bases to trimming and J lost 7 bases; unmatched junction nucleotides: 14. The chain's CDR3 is CASSAYPDRVEGEKLFF. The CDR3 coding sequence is TGTGCCAGCAGCGCCTACCCGGACAGGGTGGAGGGTGAAAAACTGTTTTTT.

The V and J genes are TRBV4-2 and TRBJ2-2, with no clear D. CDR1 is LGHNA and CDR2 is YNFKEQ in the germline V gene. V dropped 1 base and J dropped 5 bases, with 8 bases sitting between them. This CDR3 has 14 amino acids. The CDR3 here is CASSQALHTGELFF. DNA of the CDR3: TGTGCCAGCAGCCAAGCACTTCATACCGGGGAGCTGTTTTTT.

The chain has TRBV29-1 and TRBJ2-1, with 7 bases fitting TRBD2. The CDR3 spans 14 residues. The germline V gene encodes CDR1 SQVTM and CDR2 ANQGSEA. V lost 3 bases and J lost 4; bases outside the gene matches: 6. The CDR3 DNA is TGCAGCGTTGAGGCACTAGCGAGATACAATGAGCAGTTCTTC. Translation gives CSVEALARYNEQFF.

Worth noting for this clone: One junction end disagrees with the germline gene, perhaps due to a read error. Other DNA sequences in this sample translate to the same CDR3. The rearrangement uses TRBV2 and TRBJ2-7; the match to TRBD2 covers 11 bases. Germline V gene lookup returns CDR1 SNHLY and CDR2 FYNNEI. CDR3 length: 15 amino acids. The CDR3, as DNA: TGCGCCAGCAGTGCACTAGCGGGAGTGGGCTACGAGCAGTACTTC. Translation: CASSALAGVGYEQYF.

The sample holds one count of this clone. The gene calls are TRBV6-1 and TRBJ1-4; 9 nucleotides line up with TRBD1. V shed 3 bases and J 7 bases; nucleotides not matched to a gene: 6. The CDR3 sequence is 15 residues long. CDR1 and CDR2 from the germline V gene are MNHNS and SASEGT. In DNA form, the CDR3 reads TGTGCCAGCAGTGAGGGGGGGACAGGGAGTGAAAAACTGTTTTTT. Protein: CASSEGGTGSEKLFF.

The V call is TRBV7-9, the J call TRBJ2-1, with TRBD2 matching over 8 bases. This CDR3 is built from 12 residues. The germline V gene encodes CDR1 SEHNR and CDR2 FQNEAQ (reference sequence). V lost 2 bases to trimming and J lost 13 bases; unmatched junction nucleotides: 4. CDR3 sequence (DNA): TGTGCCAGCAGCTTACCCGGGAGGGCCCAGTTCTTC. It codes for CASSLPGRAQFF.